This is a list of T cell receptor beta chains from one sample in a study of cytomegalovirus exposure and HLA in healthy donors. Profiling relied on immunoSEQ multiplex PCR, and the TCRdb table lists in-frame clones only, not all of them. Of 45,000 to 65,000 clones in the sample, about 73% were seen once. The sequenced sample consisted of PBMCs. The receptors derive from a man aged 18 to 30 in good health and CMV-seronegative. Each CDR3 is given with its conserved first and last residue. A D gene is named only where the DNA matches it firmly. The listing skips clone size in some rows; elsewhere it reads once, few, many or a size class.

cdr3_aa,cdr3_nt,clone_size,j_call,v_call,d_call
CASSLERGVWGYTF,TGTGCCAGCAGCTTAGAAAGGGGCGTCTGGGGCTACACCTTC,-,TRBJ1-2,TRBV7-8,-
CASGPRGGETQYF,TGTGCCAGTGGCCCAAGGGGGGGGGAGACCCAGTACTTC,-,TRBJ2-5,TRBV10-3,-
CASSFMTTANTEAFF,TGTGCCAGCAGCTTTATGACAACCGCGAACACTGAAGCTTTCTTT,few,TRBJ1-1,TRBV5-4,-
CASSLEGLDHQPQHF,TGTGCCAGCAGCTTGGAGGGGCTTGACCATCAGCCCCAGCATTTT,-,TRBJ1-5,TRBV5-8,-
CASRGLAGADTQYF,TGTGCCAGCAGGGGACTAGCGGGGGCAGATACGCAGTATTTT,-,TRBJ2-3,TRBV6-5,TRBD2
CASSQDRGISPLHF,TGCGCCAGCAGCCAAGACCGAGGGATCTCACCCCTCCACTTT,few,TRBJ1-6,TRBV4-3,-
CASSPLGTGTTGANVLTF,TGTGCCAGCAGCCCCCTCGGGACAGGTACTACTGGGGCCAACGTCCTGACTTTC,-,TRBJ2-6,TRBV5-4,TRBD1
CASCQGAEQFF,TGTGCCAGCTGTCAGGGGGCTGAGCAGTTCTTC,few,TRBJ2-1,TRBV6-5,TRBD1
CASSRRYGYTF,TGTGCCAGCAGCCGGAGATATGGCTACACCTTC,-,TRBJ1-2,TRBV28,-
CASSSVTPRYEQYF,TGTGCCAGCAGTTCCGTTACCCCTCGGTACGAGCAGTACTTC,-,TRBJ2-7,TRBV28,-
CASSRRAGDRSYEQYF,TGTGCCAGCAGCCGGCGCGCGGGAGATAGGTCCTACGAGCAGTACTTC,-,TRBJ2-7,TRBV5-4,TRBD2
CASGTGGRNYGYTF,TGTGCCAGCGGGACAGGGGGCCGGAACTATGGCTACACCTTC,-,TRBJ1-2,TRBV27,TRBD1
CASSLPGGRGTDTQYF,TGCGCCAGCAGCCTCCCTGGCGGGAGAGGCACAGATACGCAGTATTTT,-,TRBJ2-3,TRBV4-1,TRBD2
CASSPDSVQPQHF,TGTGCCAGCAGCCCGGACAGCGTTCAGCCCCAGCATTTT,-,TRBJ1-5,TRBV5-5,-
CASSLDRSNQPQHF,TGTGCCAGCAGCTTGGACAGGAGCAATCAGCCCCAGCATTTT,-,TRBJ1-5,TRBV6-5,TRBD1
CASSLQGMGTNEKLFF,TGTGCCAGCAGCTTGCAGGGAATGGGAACTAATGAAAAACTGTTTTTT,-,TRBJ1-4,TRBV5-6,-
CASSLYYQPQHF,TGTGCCAGCAGTTTATACTATCAGCCCCAGCATTTT,once,TRBJ1-5,TRBV28,-
CASSEWGVEEQYF,TGTGCCAGCAGTGAATGGGGGGTGGAGGAGCAGTACTTC,once,TRBJ2-7,TRBV25-1,-
CASSPGTGWKKLFF,TGTGCCAGCTCACCCGGGACAGGGTGGAAGAAACTGTTTTTT,-,TRBJ1-4,TRBV18,TRBD1
CASSQDWVGLAGDLPDTQYF,TGTGCCAGCAGCCAAGATTGGGTCGGGCTAGCGGGAGATCTACCAGATACGCAGTATTTT,-,TRBJ2-3,TRBV14,TRBD2
CASSTRDSYNEQFF,TGTGCCAGCAGTACGCGGGACTCCTACAATGAGCAGTTCTTC,-,TRBJ2-1,TRBV6-5,-
CASSPLGGKTQYF,TGTGCCAGCAGTCCTTTGGGGGGAAAGACCCAGTACTTC,-,TRBJ2-5,TRBV11-2,-
CASSEWGGGENYEQYF,TGTGCCAGCAGTGAATGGGGTGGGGGGGAGAACTACGAGCAGTACTTC,-,TRBJ2-7,TRBV25-1,TRBD2
CASSAEWQVYNEQFF,TGTGCCAGCAGCGCAGAGTGGCAGGTTTACAATGAGCAGTTCTTC,few,TRBJ2-1,TRBV9,-
CATARVSGANVLTF,TGTGCCACAGCCCGGGTCTCTGGGGCCAACGTCCTGACTTTC,-,TRBJ2-6,TRBV6-5,-
CASSHGSEYNQPQHF,TGTGCCAGCAGTCACGGTTCGGAGTACAACCAGCCCCAGCATTTT,-,TRBJ1-5,TRBV6-6,-
CASSLSSAVWRDYEQYF,TGTGCCAGCAGCTTATCATCGGCGGTTTGGCGGGACTACGAGCAGTACTTC,few,TRBJ2-7,TRBV7-8,-
CASSPVPREPQHF,TGTGCCAGCAGCCCCGTCCCTCGGGAGCCCCAGCATTTT,-,TRBJ1-5,TRBV6-4,-
CAISEGQGLETQYF,TGTGCCATCAGTGAGGGACAGGGGCTGGAGACCCAGTACTTC,-,TRBJ2-5,TRBV10-3,TRBD1
CASTEGQANYGYTF,TGTGCCAGTACCGAGGGACAGGCGAACTATGGCTACACCTTC,few,TRBJ1-2,TRBV19,TRBD1
CASSPRTESSYEQYF,TGTGCCAGCAGCCCTCGGACAGAAAGCTCCTACGAGCAGTACTTC,few,TRBJ2-7,TRBV7-6,-
CAWNRGQGGETQYF,TGTGCCTGGAATAGAGGTCAGGGGGGCGAGACCCAGTACTTC,-,TRBJ2-5,TRBV30,-
CASSQDQAAKNIQYF,TGCGCCAGCAGCCAAGATCAAGCGGCCAAAAACATTCAGTACTTC,-,TRBJ2-4,TRBV4-3,-